The 14 T cell receptor delta chains given below trace back to one sample, sequenced in a study of γδ T cells in repeated Plasmodium falciparum infection. TCRdb re-called clones from the multiplex PCR reads using CATT. The sample holds around 46,000 delta-chain clones; 1.5% to 2% are singletons and the top ten take 8.6%. Vgamma9/Vdelta2+ and Vdelta2-negative gammadelta T cells were flow-sorted from PBMC for bulk sequencing. The sequenced sample consisted of gamma-delta T cells from blood. Receptor source: a pool of human donors (malaria-infected and uninfected, not separated).

This clone appeared many times. V usage is TRDV1 and J usage is TRDJ1; D is unresolved. This CDR3 contains 19 residues. Germline V gives CDR1 TSWWSYY, CDR2 QGS. V was clipped by 2 bases and J by 0 bases, with 22 bases between them. CDR3 protein: CALGEALGPSGKYTDKLIF. Here the CDR3 DNA reads TGTGCTCTTGGGGAAGCGTTGGGTCCCTCAGGTAAGTACACCGATAAACTCATCTTT.

With regard to this clone: TCRdb's listed protein matches a much larger clone and diverges from this DNA's translation at residue 13, likely through a read error; the protein shown comes from the DNA. The same CDR3 also results from other DNA sequences found in this sample. J is TRDJ1 and V is TRDV1, with D perhaps matching TRDD2 (6 bases). Germline CDR1 reads TSWWSYY; CDR2 reads QGS. This CDR3 has 23 residues. The V gene lost 0 bases and the J gene lost 0 bases, with 32 bases spanning the gap. The CDR3 DNA follows: TGTGCTCTTGGGGAACTTCCACTCCTACGAGGGGGGCGGGATTCAGCGTACACCGATAAACTCATCTTT. Translation gives CALGELPLLRGGRDSAYTDKLIF.

In its sample, this clone was seen many times. The translation of this DNA and the TCRdb protein of a much larger clone differ at residue 15, probably owing to a read error; the protein shown here is translated from the DNA. Other nucleotide sequences from this sample produce the same CDR3. The rearrangement joins TRDV1 to TRDJ1; 10 bases match TRDD3. The J gene, absent from TCRdb, was called here by matching the DNA to germline. This CDR3 contains 25 residues. The V and J ends lost 2 bases and 10 bases, in that order; junction bases with no gene match: 40. CDR1 and CDR2 from the germline V gene are TSWWSYY and QGS. The CDR3 DNA sequence: TGTGCTCTTGGGGAAATTTCGGCTCCCTCTCGGGCCCCGTACCGGGGGATACGGGTTACAATAGGACTCATCTTT. This gives the protein CALGEISAPSRAPYRGIRVTIGLIF.

This clone has at least ten counts. Other DNA variants within this sample encode the same CDR3. J is TRDJ1 and V is TRDV1; no clear D. This CDR3 comprises 23 residues. Trimming shortened V by 0 bases and J by 0 bases, and 32 bases separated the two germline ends. Germline V CDR1 and CDR2: TSWWSYY, QGS. CDR3 loop: CALGELSTLTVLHAPIYTDKLIF. CDR3 coding DNA: TGTGCTCTTGGGGAACTAAGTACTTTGACAGTACTCCATGCGCCAATTTACACCGATAAACTCATCTTT.

The rearrangement uses TRDV1 and TRDJ3; a weak D match, TRDD3 (6 bases). The J gene is absent in TCRdb and was assigned here via DNA matching to germline. This CDR3 comprises 20 residues. Germline V gives CDR1 TSWWSYY, CDR2 QGS. The V and J ends lost 9 bases and 0 bases respectively, with 24 bases between them. The CDR3 DNA reads TGTGCTCTCCGCCCTAGGACTGGGAGATGGAGCTCCTGGGACACCCGACAGATGTTTTTC. Translation gives CALRPRTGRWSSWDTRQMFF.

This clone was detected only a few times. A clone one base away is much larger, so this may be a read error. This sample also contains other DNA sequences that code for the same CDR3. The V segment is TRDV1, and no J call was made; the table's D call TRDD3 went unverified against the DNA. Germline CDR1 is TSWWSYY and CDR2 is QGS. The CDR3 has 19 residues. The CDR3 here is CALGEINGGIRQITDKLIF. The CDR3 nucleotides read TGTGCTCTTGGGGAAATAAACGGGGGGATAAGGCAGATCACCGATAAGCTCATCTTT.

On this clone: This DNA translates differently at residue 11 from the TCRdb protein, which is that of a much larger clone; a read error is likely, and the protein shown is the DNA's own translation. This sequence joins TRDV2 and TRDJ1, with 8 positions matching TRDD3. Here the J gene was assigned by germline matching of the DNA, as TCRdb has none. V dropped 3 bases and J dropped 4; count of bases not matched to a gene: 12. CDR3 length: 16 amino acids. CDR1 and CDR2 (germline): GEAIGNYY, EKD. The DNA for the CDR3 is TGTGCCTGTGACTCCCTTACTGGGGGTTACATCGATAAACTCATCTTT. Protein product: CACDSLTGGYIDKLIF.

Ten or more counts support this clone. The TCRdb protein, from a much larger clone, departs from this DNA's translation at residue 12, likely by read error; the protein shown derives from the DNA. The chain has TRDV1 and TRDJ1; 8 nucleotides line up with TRDD3. The J gene comes from matching the DNA to germline here; TCRdb lacks it. Trimming removed 4 bases from V and 8 bases from J; junction bases left unmatched: 15. Germline CDR1 reads TSWWSYY; CDR2 reads QGS. The CDR3 has 16 amino acids. The CDR3 loop is CALGGLPRGGISKLIF. The CDR3 DNA sequence: TGTGCTCTTGGGGGCCTCCCGAGGGGGGGGATAAGCAAACTCATCTTT.

This clone was recorded a few times. The protein recorded in TCRdb matches a much larger clone and deviates from this DNA's translation at residue 7, suggesting a read error; the protein here is obtained by translating the DNA. J is TRDJ1 and V is TRDV1; 11 nucleotides match TRDD3. The CDR3 is 19 amino acids. With V trimmed by 6 bases and J by 2 bases, 17 bases remained unmatched. Germline V gene data show CDR1 as TSWWSYY and CDR2 as QGS. The CDR3 bases are TGTGCTCTTGGCCCTTCTCCCCGGGGGTACTGGGGGATAACCGATAAACTCATCTTT. This encodes CALGPSPRGYWGITDKLIF.

The sample holds many counts of this clone. This sequence is one base from a far larger clone and is likely a read error. This chain uses TRDV3 with TRDJ1; D uncertain. This CDR3 has 13 residues. The V gene lost 2 bases and the J gene lost 5 bases, with 15 bases spanning the gap. Germline CDR1 TVYSNPD, CDR2 GDNSRS (reference sequence). Here the CDR3 DNA reads TGTGCCTTTTCCGGCCTTTCCGCGGATAAACTCATCTTT. This gives the protein CAFSGLSADKLIF.

The sample holds a few counts of this clone. The TCRdb protein, from a much larger clone, departs from this DNA's translation at residues 10 and 12, likely by read error; the protein shown derives from the DNA. V gene TRDV2 combines with J gene TRDJ1, with 11 bases aligning to TRDD3. CDR1 is GEAIGNYY, CDR2 EKD, per germline. With 2 bases clipped from V and 3 bases from J, the junction kept 10 bases outside the gene matches. The CDR3 length is 17 residues. CDR3 loop: CACDKWGIRNYADKLIF. For the CDR3, the DNA is TGTGCCTGTGACAAGTGGGGGATACGAAATTACGCCGATAAACTCATCTTT.

This clone was counted between two and nine times. TCRdb's listed protein matches a much larger clone and diverges from this DNA's translation at residue 13, likely through a read error; the protein shown comes from the DNA. The chain couples TRDV1 to TRDJ1, with D tentatively TRDD3 (5 bases). The CDR3 is made up of 16 amino acids. Per the germline V gene, CDR1 is TSWWSYY and CDR2 is QGS. The CDR3 DNA sequence: TGTGCTCTTGGGGAAGGATGGGTCTTGTACACCGATACACTCATCTTT. It is translated as CALGEGWVLYTDTLIF.

The table lists this clone with a few counts. The TCRdb protein comes from a much larger clone and disagrees with this DNA's translation at residue 4, likely due to a read error; the protein given here is derived from the DNA. V gene TRDV1 combines with J gene TRDJ1; TRDD3 matches 7 bases. Because TCRdb records no J gene, it was assigned here through a match of the DNA to germline. In germline, CDR1 is TSWWSYY, CDR2 QGS. The CDR3 is 13 amino acids. The trim removed 5 bases at V and 2 bases at J, leaving 2 bases unmatched. In DNA form, the CDR3 reads TGTGCTCTTGGGTGCTGGGGGACCGATAAACTCATCTTT. Amino acids: CALGCWGTDKLIF.

Of note for this clone: It is likely a read error: a sequence one base away is far more abundant. Other nucleotide sequences from this sample produce the same CDR3. The chain joins TRDV1 to TRDJ1; 13 positions agree with TRDD3. As TCRdb names no J gene, one was assigned here on the basis of a DNA match to germline. Germline assignment: CDR1 TSWWSYY and CDR2 QGS. CDR3 length equals 21 residues. CDR3 nucleotides: TGTGCCCTTGGGCTTACTCGACGTAATAACTGGGGGATACGGTACACCGATAAACTCATCTTT. Translating it yields CALGLTRRNNWGIRYTDKLIF.